This T cell receptor (beta chain) was obtained from a study of cytomegalovirus exposure and HLA in healthy donors. This PCR relied on a set of 60 Vbeta primers and 13 Jbeta primers. Sequencing was performed with immunoSEQ multiplex PCR; in TCRdb, only in-frame clones are kept and a portion is missing. The table lists approximately 170,000 clones, less than 90% of them singletons. This clone was recorded a few times. In germline, CDR1 is MGHRA, CDR2 YSYEKL. The trim removed 1 base at V and 5 bases at J, leaving 7 bases unmatched. CDR3 size: 16 residues. This chain links TRBV4-1 with TRBJ1-5; TRBD1 matches 8 bases. The receptor's source is a woman aged 45 to 65 in good health and CMV-seropositive. Material for sequencing was PBMCs. CDR3 nucleotides: TGCGCCAGCAGCCAAGGGGGCAGGGGGCACCATCAGCCCCAGCATTTT. It is translated as CASSQGGRGHHQPQHF.